This TCR beta chain is from a study of blood T cell repertoires in COVID-19. Study information: Sources were T cells, B-cell-depleted T cells, or PBMCs; the material itself was cDNA or gDNA.

Produced via immunoSEQ multiplex PCR; TCRdb's table is partial and in-frame only. Seen here are 75,000 or so clones, roughly nine tenths observed once, and the top ten hold around 5%. Comments on this clone: The junction and the germline gene differ at one end; a read error may be behind it.

Germline CDR1 KGHSH, CDR2 LQKENI. The CDR3 is made up of 15 amino acids. The specimen was peripheral blood. The gene calls are TRBV18 and TRBJ2-7, with 7 nucleotides matching TRBD1. The TCR was taken from a woman aged 80 or older with active or convalescent COVID-19. CDR3 in DNA: TGTGCCAGCTCGCCACGATGGGACAGCTCCTACGAGCAGTACTTC. Its translation is CASSPRWDSSYEQYF. Based on the CDR3 plus reference TRBV18 and TRBJ2-7, the full variable domain is NAGVMQNPRHLVRRRGQEARLRCSPMKGHSHVYWYRQLPEEGLKFMVYLQKENIIDESGMPKERFSAEFPKEGPSILRIQQVVRGDSAAYFCASSPRWDSSYEQYFGPGTRLTVT.